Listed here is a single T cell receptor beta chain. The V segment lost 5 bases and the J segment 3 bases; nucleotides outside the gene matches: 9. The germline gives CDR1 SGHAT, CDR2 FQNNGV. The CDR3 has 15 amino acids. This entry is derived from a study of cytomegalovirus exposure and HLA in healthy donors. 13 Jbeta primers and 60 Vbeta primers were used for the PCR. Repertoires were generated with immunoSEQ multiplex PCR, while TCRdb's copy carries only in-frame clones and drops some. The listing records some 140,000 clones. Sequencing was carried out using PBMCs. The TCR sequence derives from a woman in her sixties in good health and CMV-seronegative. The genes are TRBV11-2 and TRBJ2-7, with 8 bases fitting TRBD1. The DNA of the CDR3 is TGTGCCAGCAGCCGCACGACAGGGGATAGCTACGAGCAGTACTTC. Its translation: CASSRTTGDSYEQYF.